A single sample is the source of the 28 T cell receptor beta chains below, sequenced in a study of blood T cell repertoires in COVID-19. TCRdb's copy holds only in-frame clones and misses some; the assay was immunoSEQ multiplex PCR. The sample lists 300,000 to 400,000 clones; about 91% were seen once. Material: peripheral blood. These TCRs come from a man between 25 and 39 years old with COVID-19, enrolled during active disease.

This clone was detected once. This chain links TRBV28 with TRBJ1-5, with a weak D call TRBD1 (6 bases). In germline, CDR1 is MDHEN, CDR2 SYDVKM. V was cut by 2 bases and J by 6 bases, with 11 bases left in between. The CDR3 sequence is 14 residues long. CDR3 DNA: TGTGCCAGCAGTTTAAGGGGGTCGGGTCAGCCCCAGCATTTT. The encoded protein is CASSLRGSGQPQHF. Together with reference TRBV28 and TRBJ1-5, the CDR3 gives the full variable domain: DVKVTQSSRYLVKRTGEKVFLECVQDMDHENMFWYRQDPGLGLRLIYFSYDVKMKEKGDIPEGYSVSREKKERFSLILESASTNQTSMYLCASSLRGSGQPQHFGDGTRLSIL.

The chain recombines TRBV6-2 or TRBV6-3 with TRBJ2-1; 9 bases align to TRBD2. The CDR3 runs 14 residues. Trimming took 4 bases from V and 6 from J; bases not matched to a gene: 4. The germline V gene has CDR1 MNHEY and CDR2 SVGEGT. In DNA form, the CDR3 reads TGTGCCAGCAGTTCCCTAGCGGGGTTCAATGAGCAGTTCTTC. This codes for CASSSLAGFNEQFF.

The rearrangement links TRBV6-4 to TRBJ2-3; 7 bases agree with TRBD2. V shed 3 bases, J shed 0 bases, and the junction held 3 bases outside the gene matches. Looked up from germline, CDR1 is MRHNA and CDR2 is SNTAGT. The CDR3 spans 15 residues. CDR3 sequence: CASSEFGGSTDTQYF. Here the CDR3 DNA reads TGTGCCAGCAGTGAATTCGGGGGGAGCACAGATACGCAGTATTTT.

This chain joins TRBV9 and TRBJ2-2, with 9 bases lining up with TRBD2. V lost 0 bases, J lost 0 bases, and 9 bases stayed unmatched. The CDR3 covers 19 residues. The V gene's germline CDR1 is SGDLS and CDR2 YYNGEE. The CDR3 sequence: CASSVAPLTSGTNTGELFF. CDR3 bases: TGTGCCAGCAGCGTAGCCCCCTTGACTAGCGGAACGAACACCGGGGAGCTGTTTTTT.

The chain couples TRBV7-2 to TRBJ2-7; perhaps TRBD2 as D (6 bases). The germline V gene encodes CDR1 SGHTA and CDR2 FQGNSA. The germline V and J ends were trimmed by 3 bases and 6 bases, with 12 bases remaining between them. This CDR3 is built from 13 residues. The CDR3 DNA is TGTGCCAGCAGCTTGGAGGGGTGGAGCGAGCAGTACTTC. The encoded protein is CASSLEGWSEQYF.

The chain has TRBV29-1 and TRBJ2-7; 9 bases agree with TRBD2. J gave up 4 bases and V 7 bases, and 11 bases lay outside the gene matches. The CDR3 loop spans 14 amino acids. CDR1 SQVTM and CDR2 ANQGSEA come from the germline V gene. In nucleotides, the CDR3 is TGCAGCGCCGAAGGTAGCGGGAGAGGTTACGAGCAGTACTTC. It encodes CSAEGSGRGYEQYF.

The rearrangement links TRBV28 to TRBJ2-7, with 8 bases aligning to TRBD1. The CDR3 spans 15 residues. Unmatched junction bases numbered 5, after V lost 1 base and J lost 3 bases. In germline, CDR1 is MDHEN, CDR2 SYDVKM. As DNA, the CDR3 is TGTGCCAGCAGTTTATCCCGAACAGGGGGCTACGAGCAGTACTTC. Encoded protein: CASSLSRTGGYEQYF.

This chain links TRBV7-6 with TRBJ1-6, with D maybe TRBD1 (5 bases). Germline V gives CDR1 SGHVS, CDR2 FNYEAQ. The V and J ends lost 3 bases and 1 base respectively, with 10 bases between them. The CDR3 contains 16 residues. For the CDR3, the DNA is TGTGCCAGCAGCTTTGTTCAGGGTTCCTATAATTCACCCCTCCACTTT. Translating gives CASSFVQGSYNSPLHF.

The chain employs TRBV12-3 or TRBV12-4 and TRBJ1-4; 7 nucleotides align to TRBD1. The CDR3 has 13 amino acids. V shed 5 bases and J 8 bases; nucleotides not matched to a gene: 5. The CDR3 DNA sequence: TGTGCCAGCAGTCTTCAGGGGGACGAAAAACTGTTTTTT. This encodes CASSLQGDEKLFF.

CDR3 protein: CASRRSGGDSTDTQYF. CDR3 DNA: TGCGCCAGCAGACGGAGCGGGGGGGATAGCACAGATACGCAGTATTTT. The chain combines TRBV4-3 with TRBJ2-3, with 10 bases fitting TRBD2. CDR3 length: 16 amino acids. Germline V gene lookup returns CDR1 LGHNA and CDR2 YSLEER. V lost 6 bases, J lost 0 bases, and 6 bases stayed unmatched.

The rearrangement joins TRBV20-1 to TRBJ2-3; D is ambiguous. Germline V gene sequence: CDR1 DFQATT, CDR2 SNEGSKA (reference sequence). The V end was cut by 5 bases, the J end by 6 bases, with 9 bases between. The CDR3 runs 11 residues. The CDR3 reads CSALYGDTQYF. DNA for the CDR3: TGCAGTGCTTTGTACGGTGATACGCAGTATTTT.

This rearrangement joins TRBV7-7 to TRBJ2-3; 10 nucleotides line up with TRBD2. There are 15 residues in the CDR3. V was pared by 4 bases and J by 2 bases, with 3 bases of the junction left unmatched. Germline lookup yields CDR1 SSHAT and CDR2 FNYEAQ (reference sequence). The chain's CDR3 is CASSSSGGYTDTQYF. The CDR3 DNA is TGTGCCAGCAGCTCTAGCGGGGGATACACAGATACGCAGTATTTT.

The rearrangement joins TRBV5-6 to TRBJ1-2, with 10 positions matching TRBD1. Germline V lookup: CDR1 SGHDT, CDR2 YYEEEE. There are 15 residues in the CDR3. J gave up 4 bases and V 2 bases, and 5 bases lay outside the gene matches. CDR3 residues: CASSLSGQGTYGYTF. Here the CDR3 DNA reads TGTGCCAGCAGCTTATCGGGACAGGGGACCTATGGCTACACCTTC.

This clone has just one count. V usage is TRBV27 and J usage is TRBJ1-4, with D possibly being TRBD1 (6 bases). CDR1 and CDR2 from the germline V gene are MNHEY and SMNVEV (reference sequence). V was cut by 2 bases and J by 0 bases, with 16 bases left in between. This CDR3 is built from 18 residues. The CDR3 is CASSLRQGSATTNEKLFF. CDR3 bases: TGTGCCAGCAGTTTACGGCAGGGGAGCGCGACAACTAATGAAAAACTGTTTTTT.

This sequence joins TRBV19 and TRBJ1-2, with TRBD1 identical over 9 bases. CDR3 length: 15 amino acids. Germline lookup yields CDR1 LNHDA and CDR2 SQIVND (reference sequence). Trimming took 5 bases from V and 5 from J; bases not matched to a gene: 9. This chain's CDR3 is CASSVTGGKLYGYTF. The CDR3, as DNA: TGTGCCAGTAGTGTGACAGGGGGAAAGTTATATGGCTACACCTTC.

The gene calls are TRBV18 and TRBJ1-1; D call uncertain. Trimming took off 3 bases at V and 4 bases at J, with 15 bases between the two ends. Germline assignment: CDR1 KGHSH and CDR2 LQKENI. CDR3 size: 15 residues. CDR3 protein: CASSPGWERITEAFF. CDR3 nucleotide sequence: TGTGCCAGCTCACCGGGTTGGGAGAGGATCACTGAAGCTTTCTTT.

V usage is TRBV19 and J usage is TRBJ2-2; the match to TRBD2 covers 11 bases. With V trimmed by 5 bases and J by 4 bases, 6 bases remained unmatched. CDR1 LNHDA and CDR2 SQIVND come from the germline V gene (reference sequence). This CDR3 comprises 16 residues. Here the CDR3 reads CASSASGRSGTGELFF. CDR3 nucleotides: TGTGCCAGTAGTGCTAGCGGGAGGTCAGGCACCGGGGAGCTGTTTTTT.

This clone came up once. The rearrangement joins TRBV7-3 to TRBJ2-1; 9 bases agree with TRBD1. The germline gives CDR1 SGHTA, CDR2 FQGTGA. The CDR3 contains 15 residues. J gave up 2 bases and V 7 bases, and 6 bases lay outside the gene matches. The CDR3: CASTPGTGPYNEQFF. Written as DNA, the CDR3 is TGTGCCAGCACCCCAGGGACAGGGCCCTACAATGAGCAGTTCTTC.

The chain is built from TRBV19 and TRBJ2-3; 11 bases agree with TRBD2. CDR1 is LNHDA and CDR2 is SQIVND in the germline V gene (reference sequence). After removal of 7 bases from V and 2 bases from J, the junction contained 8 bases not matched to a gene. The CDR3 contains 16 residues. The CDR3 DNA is TGTGCCAGTATCATTAGACTAGCGGGGATCACAGATACGCAGTATTTT. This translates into CASIIRLAGITDTQYF.

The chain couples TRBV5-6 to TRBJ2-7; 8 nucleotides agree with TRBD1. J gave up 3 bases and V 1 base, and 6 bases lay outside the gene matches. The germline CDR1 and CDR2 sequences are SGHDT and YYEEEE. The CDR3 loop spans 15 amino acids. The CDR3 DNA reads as TGTGCCAGCAGCTTGTGGACAGGGCGCCTCTACGAGCAGTACTTC. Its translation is CASSLWTGRLYEQYF.

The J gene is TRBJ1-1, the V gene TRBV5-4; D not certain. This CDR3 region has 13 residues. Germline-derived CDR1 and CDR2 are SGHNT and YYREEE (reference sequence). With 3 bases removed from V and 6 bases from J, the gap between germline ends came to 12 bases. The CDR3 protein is CASSWSIQAEAFF. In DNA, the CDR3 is TGTGCCAGCAGCTGGTCTATTCAGGCTGAAGCTTTCTTT.

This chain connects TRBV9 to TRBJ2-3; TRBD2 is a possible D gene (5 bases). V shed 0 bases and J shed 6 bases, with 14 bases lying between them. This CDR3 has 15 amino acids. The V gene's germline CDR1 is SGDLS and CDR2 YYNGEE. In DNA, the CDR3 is TGTGCCAGCAGCGTAGGCGCTCCGAGGGCCGATACGCAGTATTTT. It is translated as CASSVGAPRADTQYF. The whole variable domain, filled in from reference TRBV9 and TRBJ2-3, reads DSGVTQTPKHLITATGQRVTLRCSPRSGDLSVYWYQQSLDQGLQFLIQYYNGEERAKGNILERFSAQQFPDLHSELNLSSLELGDSALYFCASSVGAPRADTQYFGPGTRLTVL.

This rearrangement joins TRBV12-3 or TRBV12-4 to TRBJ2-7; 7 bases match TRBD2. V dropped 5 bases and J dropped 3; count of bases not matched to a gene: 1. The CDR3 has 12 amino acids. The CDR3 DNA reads TGTGCCAGCAGTGGGGGGGGCTACGAGCAGTACTTC. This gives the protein CASSGGGYEQYF.

The CDR3 loop is CASSLGQGMSGANVLTF. The CDR3 region has the DNA TGCGCCAGCAGCTTGGGACAGGGAATGTCTGGGGCCAACGTCCTGACTTTC. The chain uses TRBV5-1 and TRBJ2-6; 7 bases are shared with TRBD1. Unmatched junction bases numbered 4, after V lost 0 bases and J lost 1 base. Germline V gives CDR1 SGHRS, CDR2 YFSETQ. The CDR3 runs 17 residues.

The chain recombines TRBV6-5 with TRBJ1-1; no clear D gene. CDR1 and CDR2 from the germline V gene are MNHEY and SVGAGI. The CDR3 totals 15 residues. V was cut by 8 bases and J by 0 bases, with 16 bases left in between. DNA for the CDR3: TGTGCCAGCTCGCGAGCAGTAGGAGTGAACACTGAAGCTTTCTTT. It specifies CASSRAVGVNTEAFF.

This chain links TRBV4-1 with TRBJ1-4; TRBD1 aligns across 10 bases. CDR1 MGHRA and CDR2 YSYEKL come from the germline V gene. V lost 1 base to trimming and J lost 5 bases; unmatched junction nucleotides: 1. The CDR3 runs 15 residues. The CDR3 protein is CASSQGDRGNEKLFF. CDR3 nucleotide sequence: TGCGCCAGCAGCCAAGGGGACAGGGGAAATGAAAAACTGTTTTTT.

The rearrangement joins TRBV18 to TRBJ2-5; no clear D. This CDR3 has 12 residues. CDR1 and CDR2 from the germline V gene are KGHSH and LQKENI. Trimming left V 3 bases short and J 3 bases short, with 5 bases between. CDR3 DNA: TGTGCCAGCTCACCCAAAAAAGAGACCCAGTACTTC. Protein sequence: CASSPKKETQYF.

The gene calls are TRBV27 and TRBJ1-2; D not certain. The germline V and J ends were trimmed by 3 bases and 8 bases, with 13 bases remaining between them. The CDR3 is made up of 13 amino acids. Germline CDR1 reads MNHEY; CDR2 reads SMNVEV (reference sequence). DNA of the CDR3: TGTGCCAGCAGTTTCGGTCAAGAGAGGGGCTACACCTTC. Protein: CASSFGQERGYTF.